The clone carrying this T cell receptor (beta chain) has only one observation. The record originates from a study of blood T cell repertoires in COVID-19. Whole-study context: Samples of COVID-19 (acute and convalescent) were obtained from the United States, Italy and Spain. PBMCs, B-cell-depleted T cells, or T cells provided the cDNA or gDNA that made up the material.

Using immunoSEQ multiplex PCR, the repertoire was profiled, and TCRdb retains in-frame clones only, with some absent. The sample shows just under 65,000 clones, roughly 75% of them seen only once. Seattle enrolled patients during active infection and tracked them longitudinally. The CDR3 runs to 18 residues. Germline CDR1 and CDR2: SGHKS and YYEKEE (reference sequence). The V gene lost 6 bases and the J gene lost 6 bases, with 27 bases spanning the gap. The sample was peripheral blood. This receptor was identified in a man aged 55 to 70 with COVID-19, enrolled during active disease. The chain joins TRBV5-5 to TRBJ2-2; D is perhaps TRBD1 (6 bases). The CDR3 DNA reads TGTGCCAGCACTCGCCGAGTCATACTGGCAGGGGAGTCCGGGGAGCTGTTTTTT. Translated, it gives CASTRRVILAGESGELFF.